This is a list of T cell receptor beta chains from one sample in a study of blood T cell repertoires in COVID-19. Profiling relied on immunoSEQ multiplex PCR, and the TCRdb table lists in-frame clones only, not all of them. The sample has around 62,000 clones, around nine tenths seen once. Sequencing used PBMCs or T cells enriched from blood (not recorded which). These receptors were taken from a woman in her thirties or forties who had recovered from COVID-19. CDR3s include the opening cysteine and the closing phenylalanine or tryptophan. D genes are given only for firm matches. Not every row has a clone size; where given, it reads once, few, many or a size class.

length,D,V,size,J,CDR3,DNA
16,TRBD2,TRBV11-2,few,TRBJ2-5,CASSSPAGGADETQYF,TGTGCCAGCAGCTCCCCGGCGGGGGGGGCAGATGAGACCCAGTACTTC
15,TRBD2,TRBV23-1,NA,TRBJ2-7,CASSNRTSGVYEQYF,TGCGCCAGCAGTAATAGGACTAGCGGGGTGTACGAGCAGTACTTC
15,TRBD1,TRBV11-3,once,TRBJ2-2,CASSYQGAGTGELFF,TGTGCCAGCAGCTACCAGGGGGCAGGCACCGGGGAGCTGTTTTTT
16,TRBD1,TRBV9,NA,TRBJ2-1,CASSVTETGGFNEQFF,TGTGCCAGCAGCGTAACCGAGACAGGGGGCTTTAATGAGCAGTTCTTC
17,TRBD2,TRBV4-2,NA,TRBJ2-3,CASSRELAGGRADTQYF,TGTGCCAGCAGCCGGGAGCTAGCGGGGGGCCGGGCAGATACGCAGTATTTT
15,NA,TRBV9,NA,TRBJ1-2,CASSVGKGQGYGYTF,TGTGCCAGCAGCGTAGGGAAGGGGCAAGGCTATGGCTACACCTTC
15,TRBD2,TRBV6-5,NA,TRBJ2-3,CASIKTSGGGDTQYF,TGTGCCAGCATCAAGACTAGCGGGGGGGGAGATACGCAGTATTTT
16,NA,TRBV19,NA,TRBJ1-3,CASSIDDRYSGNTIYF,TGTGCCAGTAGTATAGATGACAGGTACTCTGGAAACACCATATATTTT
15,TRBD1,TRBV10-1,NA,TRBJ2-1,CASSEGQGVDNEQFF,TGCGCCAGCAGTGAAGGACAGGGAGTGGACAATGAGCAGTTCTTC
16,NA,TRBV19,NA,TRBJ1-1,CASSTPLGQHDTEAFF,TGTGCCAGTAGTACCCCCCTTGGACAGCACGATACTGAAGCTTTCTTT
14,NA,TRBV5-4,NA,TRBJ1-1,CASRDRRGNTEAFF,TGTGCCAGCCGAGACAGGCGCGGGAACACTGAAGCTTTCTTT
15,TRBD2,TRBV11-2,NA,TRBJ2-5,CASSFNSGGQETQYF,TGTGCCAGCAGCTTTAATAGCGGGGGGCAAGAGACCCAGTACTTC
13,NA,TRBV3-1/TRBV3-2,NA,TRBJ2-3,CASSPSRRDTQYF,TGTGCCAGCAGCCCCTCCCGGCGGGATACGCAGTATTTT
18,TRBD2,TRBV4-2,NA,TRBJ2-3,CASSPLAGGQRSTDTQYF,TGTGCCAGCAGCCCACTAGCGGGGGGGCAGAGAAGCACAGATACGCAGTATTTT
14,TRBD1,TRBV2,NA,TRBJ1-5,CASSFTGGNQPQHF,TGTGCCAGCAGTTTCACAGGGGGGAATCAGCCCCAGCATTTT
14,NA,TRBV7-9,NA,TRBJ1-2,CASSLDGGDYGYTF,TGTGCCAGCAGCTTAGATGGGGGGGATTATGGCTACACCTTC
13,NA,TRBV5-6,once,TRBJ1-2,CASSVDRDYGYTF,TGTGCCAGCAGCGTGGACAGAGACTATGGCTACACCTTC
15,TRBD2,TRBV5-4,once,TRBJ2-1,CASSLIGGTYNEQFF,TGTGCCAGCAGCTTGATCGGGGGGACCTACAATGAGCAGTTCTTC
13,TRBD1,TRBV7-6,NA,TRBJ1-3,CASTGGLGNTIYF,TGTGCCAGCACAGGGGGCCTCGGAAACACCATATATTTT
16,NA,TRBV5-1,NA,TRBJ1-3,CASSLRQTGSGNTIYF,TGCGCCAGCAGCCTCCGACAGACAGGCTCTGGAAACACCATATATTTT
15,NA,TRBV2,NA,TRBJ2-2,CAAQQTGSATGELFF,TGTGCCGCCCAGCAGACGGGTTCGGCCACCGGGGAGCTGTTTTTT
14,TRBD1,TRBV27,NA,TRBJ2-5,CASSLPGQIETQYF,TGTGCCAGCAGTTTACCGGGACAGATAGAGACCCAGTACTTC
14,NA,TRBV2,NA,TRBJ1-1,CASGGGGADTEAFF,TGTGCCAGCGGCGGGGGGGGCGCTGACACTGAAGCTTTCTTT
15,TRBD1,TRBV5-1,few,TRBJ1-6,CASSLEGTGFSPLHF,TGCGCCAGCAGCTTAGAGGGGACAGGGTTTTCACCCCTCCACTTT
14,NA,TRBV5-4,NA,TRBJ1-6,CASSSGGEIAPLHF,TGTGCCAGCAGCTCAGGAGGGGAGATCGCACCCCTCCACTTT
16,TRBD2,TRBV5-6,NA,TRBJ2-2,CASSSSGAAGTGELFF,TGTGCCAGCAGCTCTAGCGGGGCGGCGGGGACCGGGGAGCTGTTTTTT
12,NA,TRBV7-8,NA,TRBJ1-1,CASLDTPTEAFF,TGTGCCAGCTTGGACACCCCCACTGAAGCTTTCTTT
17,NA,TRBV9,NA,TRBJ2-7,CASSVIIRDLAAYEQYF,TGTGCCAGCAGCGTCATCATTCGGGACTTAGCAGCCTACGAGCAGTACTTC